This T cell receptor (beta chain) was sequenced in a study of beta chain features in type 1 diabetes. Purity (above 95%) was reached by all sorted populations. The investigators reverse transcribed all of the isolated RNA, so they sequenced expressed TCRB transcripts. Profiled with immunoSEQ multiplex PCR; TCRdb holds only in-frame clones, not every one. The table records 900,000 or so clones, 15% to 20% of them present only once. The V gene lost 6 bases and the J gene lost 1 base, with 12 bases spanning the gap. Germline V gives CDR1 MNHNY, CDR2 SVGAGI (reference sequence). The CDR3 is 14 amino acids.

The V gene is TRBV6-6, the J gene TRBJ1-1; D remains unclear. The source of this sequence is a woman aged 18 to 35 in good health. What was sequenced was naive CD4+ T cells from blood. CDR3 amino acids: CASSPRYANTEAFF. The CDR3, as DNA: TGTGCCAGCAGCCCCCGCTACGCGAACACTGAAGCTTTCTTT.